The clone carrying this T cell receptor (beta chain) has a count of ten or more. Germline CDR1 is SGHTA and CDR2 is FQGTGA. The CDR3 length is 18 residues. V dropped 3 bases and J dropped 1 base, with 19 bases sitting between them. Library construction for TCR beta used iRepertoire HTBI primers and Arm-PCR of CDR3 regions. Each CDR3 protein is one row after TCRdb ran MiXCR on the multiplex PCR reads. The table shows approximately 440,000 distinct CDR3 sequences, with roughly 16% occurring only once. This specimen belongs to a study of regulatory T cells in long-lasting Graves disease. The time point denotes: newly diagnosed GD, antithyroid drugs for less than 3 months. The TCR library was made from RNA that had been extracted from PBMCs in TRIzol. These data are also associated with another study on T cells in Graves' hyperthyroidism and ophthalmopathy.

This chain links TRBV7-3 with TRBJ2-1; D is possibly TRBD1 (6 bases). This sample comprised peripheral blood mononuclear cells (PBMCs), obtained at new diagnosis, from a patient treated with antithyroid drugs. This receptor was obtained from a man aged 35 to 55 with Graves disease. CDR3 sequence (DNA): TGTGCCAGCAGCTTTATTGCATCTACAGGGATATCCTACAATGAGCAGTTCTTC. This translates into CASSFIASTGISYNEQFF.